The 22 T cell receptor beta chains below come from one sample, sequenced in a study of T-cell reconstitution after alpha-beta-depleted transplantation in children. Unique molecular identifiers were incorporated into the prepared TCRbeta library. TCRdb reprocessed the PCR reads via MiXCR and lists one record per CDR3 protein. Of about a million distinct CDR3 sequences in the sample, roughly 29% were seen once. The sample consisted of PBMCs, mostly from graft donor cells, taken 360 days after TCRalphabeta/CD19-depleted stem cell transplant. The receptor source for this set is a boy less than two years old who had a stem cell transplant for SCID, so the T cells may come from the graft donor.

A few counts support this clonotype. The chain carries TRBV12-3 or TRBV12-4 and TRBJ2-1; D perhaps matches TRBD1 (6 bases). The V end lost 9 bases, the J end lost 5 bases, and 14 bases lay between the germline ends. The CDR3 is 13 amino acids. The CDR3 reads CASNRVENNEQFF. CDR3 DNA sequence: TGTGCCAGTAACAGGGTGGAAAACAATGAGCAGTTCTTC.

The chain joins TRBV20-1 to TRBJ1-1; D gene unclear. The CDR3 length is 15 residues. Between the trimmed V and J ends, which lost 0 bases and 4 bases, there was a span of 15 bases. Germline lookup yields CDR1 DFQATT and CDR2 SNEGSKA (reference sequence). Here the CDR3 reads CSARDLQRRVTEAFF. The CDR3 nucleotides read TGCAGTGCTAGAGACCTCCAGAGAAGGGTCACTGAAGCTTTCTTT.

This clonotype was detected once. V and J are TRBV20-1 and TRBJ2-7, with no clear D. CDR1 is DFQATT, CDR2 SNEGSKA, per germline (reference sequence). The CDR3 totals 12 residues. Trimming took off 6 bases at V and 6 bases at J, with 15 bases between the two ends. This chain's CDR3 is CSALSDPCEQYF. The CDR3 DNA reads as TGCAGTGCCTTATCGGACCCCTGCGAGCAGTACTTC.

The chain joins TRBV2 to TRBJ2-3; 8 nucleotides match TRBD2. This CDR3 contains 16 residues. J gave up 4 bases and V 2 bases, and 8 bases lay outside the gene matches. Germline loops: CDR1 SNHLY, CDR2 FYNNEI. CDR3 residues: CASSELPGLAPDTQYF. Written as DNA, the CDR3 is TGTGCCAGCAGTGAACTCCCCGGACTAGCCCCAGATACGCAGTATTTT.

This chain links TRBV7-8 with TRBJ2-7; D is ambiguous. This CDR3 is built from 14 residues. The germline V and J ends were trimmed by 1 base and 3 bases, with 10 bases remaining between them. CDR1 and CDR2 (germline): SGHVS, FQNEAQ. CDR3 protein: CASSLESRFYEQYF. The CDR3, as DNA: TGTGCCAGCAGCTTAGAGTCCAGATTCTACGAGCAGTACTTC.

The sample holds many counts of this clonotype. The chain uses TRBV5-8 and TRBJ2-1; 9 positions agree with TRBD2. Looked up from germline, CDR1 is SGHTS and CDR2 is YDEGEE. Unmatched junction bases numbered 4, after V lost 0 bases and J lost 0 bases. The CDR3 length is 17 residues. The CDR3, as DNA: TGTGCCAGCAGCTTGGCCTTTAGCGGGAGCTCCTACAATGAGCAGTTCTTC. Translation gives CASSLAFSGSSYNEQFF.

This clonotype was observed a few times. The J gene is TRBJ2-3, the V gene TRBV9; 8 bases agree with TRBD2. J gave up 3 bases and V 2 bases, and 8 bases lay outside the gene matches. In germline, CDR1 is SGDLS, CDR2 YYNGEE. CDR3 length equals 16 residues. DNA of the CDR3: TGTGCCAGCAGCGTTGGCCCCGGGGGGGTAACAGATACGCAGTATTTT. It yields the protein CASSVGPGGVTDTQYF.

This clonotype came up a few times. The CDR3 DNA sequence: TGTGCCAGCAGCTTAGCCTTGGCAGGGGGACATGGCTACACCTTC. Encoded protein: CASSLALAGGHGYTF. The chain joins TRBV7-9 to TRBJ1-2; 7 bases map to TRBD1. The CDR3 is 15 residues long. V lost 0 bases and J lost 6; bases outside the gene matches: 7. Germline lookup yields CDR1 SEHNR and CDR2 FQNEAQ (reference sequence).

The J gene is TRBJ2-1, the V gene TRBV12-3 or TRBV12-4; D possibly matches TRBD1 or TRBD2 (5 bases each). The CDR3 totals 15 residues. Trimming took 5 bases from V and 8 from J, leaving 19 bases between them. CDR3 loop: CASSPRDRPNHEQFF. CDR3 bases: TGTGCCAGCAGTCCACGGGACCGCCCTAATCATGAGCAGTTCTTC.

The chain recombines TRBV20-1 with TRBJ2-2; no clear D. Trimming took 0 bases from V and 4 from J, leaving 15 bases between them. The CDR3 is made up of 16 amino acids. The germline gives CDR1 DFQATT, CDR2 SNEGSKA (reference sequence). CDR3 in DNA: TGCAGTGCTAGAGATCCGGATTTAGATATCACCGGGGAGCTGTTTTTT. Protein: CSARDPDLDITGELFF.

This clonotype was observed a handful of times. The chain joins TRBV20-1 to TRBJ2-1; 8 bases line up with TRBD2. CDR3 size: 15 residues. J gave up 7 bases and V 0 bases, and 8 bases lay outside the gene matches. In germline, CDR1 is DFQATT, CDR2 SNEGSKA (reference sequence). Here the CDR3 reads CSARDLSSGLNEQFF. Here the CDR3 DNA reads TGCAGTGCTAGAGATCTGTCTAGCGGGTTGAATGAGCAGTTCTTC.

This clonotype was seen more than once but under ten times. The chain employs TRBV11-2 and TRBJ2-1; a weak D match, TRBD2 (6 bases). This CDR3 contains 19 residues. The V end was cut by 6 bases, the J end by 0 bases, with 24 bases between. Germline lookup yields CDR1 SGHAT and CDR2 FQNNGV. CDR3 nucleotides: TGTGCCAGCAGTTTAAGGTCGGAGGGAATTCCCCACTCCTACAATGAGCAGTTCTTC. It is translated as CASSLRSEGIPHSYNEQFF.

This clonotype has just a few counts. The genes are TRBV11-2 and TRBJ2-7; a possible D gene is TRBD1 (7 bases). CDR1 and CDR2 (germline): SGHAT, FQNNGV. This CDR3 is built from 15 residues. The V end was cut by 2 bases, the J end by 5 bases, with 16 bases between. CDR3 DNA: TGTGCCAGCAGCTTATATGGGCAGGGGGGCGACGAGCAGTACTTC. This gives the protein CASSLYGQGGDEQYF.

This chain links TRBV28 with TRBJ1-1, with D tentatively TRBD1 (6 bases). The CDR3 runs to 13 residues. Trimming took 2 bases from V and 11 from J, leaving 15 bases between them. CDR1 MDHEN and CDR2 SYDVKM come from the germline V gene. Here the CDR3 reads CASSLGGNQEAFF. In DNA, the CDR3 is TGTGCCAGCAGTTTAGGGGGCAACCAGGAGGCTTTCTTT.

This clonotype appeared a few times. The chain couples TRBV4-2 to TRBJ2-7, with a possible D match to TRBD2 (7 bases). Trimming took 0 bases from V and 0 from J, leaving 12 bases between them. The CDR3 extends over 16 amino acids. Germline V gene lookup returns CDR1 LGHNA and CDR2 YNFKEQ. In DNA, the CDR3 is TGTGCCAGCAGCCAAGATTGGGGGGGGGCCTCCTACGAGCAGTACTTC. Translated, it gives CASSQDWGGASYEQYF.

This clonotype has more than one count but fewer than ten. The gene calls are TRBV9 and TRBJ1-5; tentative D call: TRBD1 (6 bases). Germline V gene lookup returns CDR1 SGDLS and CDR2 YYNGEE. This CDR3 has 14 amino acids. V was pared by 4 bases and J by 5 bases, with 13 bases between. The CDR3 DNA follows: TGTGCCAGCAGCCCTCAGGGGCGGGATCAGCCCCAGCATTTT. Its translation: CASSPQGRDQPQHF.

This clonotype was detected only a few times. The chain combines TRBV20-1 with TRBJ2-1; D is ambiguous. Germline loops: CDR1 DFQATT, CDR2 SNEGSKA (reference sequence). The V end was cut by 6 bases, the J end by 0 bases, with 15 bases between. This CDR3 has 15 amino acids. In DNA, the CDR3 is TGCAGTGCCCCCCTAAGCAGGAGCTCCTACAATGAGCAGTTCTTC. Amino acid sequence: CSAPLSRSSYNEQFF.

CDR3 in DNA: TGTGCCAGCAGCGAACCGGGACTAGCCCTCACAGATACGCAGTATTTT. Translating gives CASSEPGLALTDTQYF. The V gene is TRBV7-9, the J gene TRBJ2-3, with 9 bases lining up with TRBD2. Germline V CDR1 and CDR2: SEHNR, FQNEAQ (reference sequence). V gave up 5 bases and J gave up 2 bases; unmatched junction bases: 8. The CDR3 has 16 residues. Using reference TRBV7-9 and TRBJ2-3 for the parts outside the CDR3, the full variable domain is DTGVSQNPRHKITKRGQNVTFRCDPISEHNRLYWYRQTLGQGPEFLTYFQNEAQLEKSRLLSDRFSAERPKGSFSTLEIQRTEQGDSAMYLCASSEPGLALTDTQYFGPGTRLTVL.

V gene TRBV7-2 combines with J gene TRBJ2-7, with D maybe TRBD1 (6 bases). Trimming stripped 2 bases from V and 0 bases from J, with 23 bases between. Per the germline V gene, CDR1 is SGHTA and CDR2 is FQGNSA. The CDR3 spans 19 residues. The CDR3 coding sequence is TGTGCCAGCAGCTTATCGCCTTTTGAGTATGACAGGAGCTCCTACGAGCAGTACTTC. Translation gives CASSLSPFEYDRSSYEQYF.

The chain employs TRBV7-3 and TRBJ2-1; maybe TRBD2 (5 bases). The CDR3 spans 18 residues. Trimming left V 1 base short and J 4 bases short, with 20 bases between. Germline-derived CDR1 and CDR2 are SGHTA and FQGTGA. CDR3 residues: CASSLKVPLVMLYNEQFF. As DNA, the CDR3 is TGTGCCAGCAGCTTAAAGGTCCCACTAGTAATGTTGTACAATGAGCAGTTCTTC.

The CDR3 here is CSGNEILSSYNEQFF. The CDR3 nucleotides are TGCAGTGGCAACGAGATCCTCAGCTCCTACAATGAGCAGTTCTTC. This chain links TRBV20-1 with TRBJ2-1; D unresolved. V lost 7 bases, J lost 0 bases, and 16 bases lay in between. CDR3 length equals 15 residues. Germline CDR1 reads DFQATT; CDR2 reads SNEGSKA (reference sequence).

This chain's CDR3 is CASSVSSGPYEQYF. CDR3 in DNA: TGTGCCAGCAGCGTCTCCTCAGGGCCCTACGAGCAGTACTTC. The chain is built from TRBV9 and TRBJ2-7; D may be TRBD1 (5 bases). There are 14 residues in the CDR3. Per germline, CDR1 SGDLS and CDR2 YYNGEE. V was cut by 2 bases and J by 2 bases, with 11 bases left in between.